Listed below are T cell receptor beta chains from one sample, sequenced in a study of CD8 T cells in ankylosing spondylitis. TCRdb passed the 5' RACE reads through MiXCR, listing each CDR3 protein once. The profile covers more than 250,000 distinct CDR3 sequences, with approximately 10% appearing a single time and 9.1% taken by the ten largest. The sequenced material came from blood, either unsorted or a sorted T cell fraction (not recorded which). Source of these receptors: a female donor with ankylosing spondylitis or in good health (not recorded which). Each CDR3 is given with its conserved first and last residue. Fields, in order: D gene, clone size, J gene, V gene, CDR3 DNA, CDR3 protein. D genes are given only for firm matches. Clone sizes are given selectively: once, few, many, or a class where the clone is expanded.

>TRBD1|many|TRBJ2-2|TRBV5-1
TGCGCCAGCAGCCAGGACAGGGGTGTAACCGGGGAGCTGTTTTTT
CASSQDRGVTGELFF
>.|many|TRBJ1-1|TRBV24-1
TGTGCCACCAGGGGGGGGCTAAACACTGAAGCTTTCTTT
CATRGGLNTEAFF
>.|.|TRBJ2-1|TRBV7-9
TGTGCCAGCAGCTTAGCGGAGGCGGCCCGGGAGCAGTTCTTC
CASSLAEAAREQFF
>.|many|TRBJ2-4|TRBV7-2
TGTGCCAGCAGCTTAGTGGGAGTCCTAGCCAAAAACATTCAGTACTTC
CASSLVGVLAKNIQYF
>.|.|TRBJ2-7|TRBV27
TGTGCCAGCAGTGGGACCCGGACGAGTTCCTACGAGCAGTACTTC
CASSGTRTSSYEQYF
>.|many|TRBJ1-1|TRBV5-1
TGCGCCAGCAGCTTGGAGTCCCCAGGGGCGCACACTGAAGCTTTCTTT
CASSLESPGAHTEAFF
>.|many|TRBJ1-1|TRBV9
TGTGCCAGCAGCCGGGGAGACCCAAATCCGGTCGAAGCTTTCTTT
CASSRGDPNPVEAFF
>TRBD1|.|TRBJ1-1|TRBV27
TGTGCCAGCAGTCCCAAGGGACAGATGAACACTGAAGCTTTCTTT
CASSPKGQMNTEAFF
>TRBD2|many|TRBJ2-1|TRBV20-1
TGCAGTGCTAGGGGGGCAAGAGCGGGAGGGTTTAATGAGCAGTTCTTC
CSARGARAGGFNEQFF
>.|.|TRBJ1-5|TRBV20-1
TGCAGTGCTAGCCGGGGCACCAATCAGCCCCAGCATTTT
CSASRGTNQPQHF
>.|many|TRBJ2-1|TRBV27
TGTGCCAGCAGTTTGTCCATTCTCAATGAGCAGTTCTTC
CASSLSILNEQFF
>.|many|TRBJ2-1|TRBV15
TGTGCCACCAGCAGGGAACCGGGACGGATGTACAATGAGCAGTTCTTC
CATSREPGRMYNEQFF
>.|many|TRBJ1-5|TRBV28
TGTGCCAGCAGTCCCCGAACAGGGTTTCCCAATCAGCCCCAGCATTTT
CASSPRTGFPNQPQHF
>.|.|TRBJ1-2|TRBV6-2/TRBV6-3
TGTGCCAGCAGTAGGGACGGCGCTAACTATGGCTACACCTTC
CASSRDGANYGYTF
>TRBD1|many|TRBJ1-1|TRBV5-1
TGCGCCAGCAGCACGGACAGGACCCCCCTTCTGAACACTGAAGCTTTCTTT
CASSTDRTPLLNTEAFF
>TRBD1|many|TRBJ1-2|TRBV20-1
TGCAGTGCTAGACTCCAGGGGGGGAGGAACTATGGCTACACCTTC
CSARLQGGRNYGYTF
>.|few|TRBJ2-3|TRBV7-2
TGTGCCAGCACAAAGTTGGGGCCGCAGTATTTT
CASTKLGPQYF
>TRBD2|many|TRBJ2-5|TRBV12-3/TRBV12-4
TGTGCCAGCAGCCAGGCTAGCGGGGGGTCGCTAGAGACCCAGTACTTC
CASSQASGGSLETQYF
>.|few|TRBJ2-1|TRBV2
TGTGCCAGCAGTGAGGAATGGACAGCCTACAATGAGCAGTTCTTC
CASSEEWTAYNEQFF
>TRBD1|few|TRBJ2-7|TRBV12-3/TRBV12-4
TGTGCCAGCAGCAGGGACAGGGTATACGAGCAGTACTTC
CASSRDRVYEQYF
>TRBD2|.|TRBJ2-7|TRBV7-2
TGTGCCAGCAGCTCAGGAGGGACTAGCTACGAGCAGTACTTC
CASSSGGTSYEQYF
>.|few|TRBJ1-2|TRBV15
TGTGCCACCAGCAGAGATCGATCTCTACCAGGGGGCTACACCTTC
CATSRDRSLPGGYTF
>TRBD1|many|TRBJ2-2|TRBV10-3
TGTGCCATCAGGACAGGGTCCACCGGGGAGCTGTTTTTT
CAIRTGSTGELFF
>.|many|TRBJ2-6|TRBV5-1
TGCGCCAGCAGCTTTCGGGAAACCTCTGGGGCCAACGTCCTGACTTTC
CASSFRETSGANVLTF
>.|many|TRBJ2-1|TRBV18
TGTGCCAGCTCACCACAGGGCTCCTACAATGAGCAGTTCTTC
CASSPQGSYNEQFF
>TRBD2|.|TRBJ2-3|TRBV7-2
TGTGCCAGCAGCACCCGGACTAGCGGGAGATCAGATACGCAGTATTTT
CASSTRTSGRSDTQYF
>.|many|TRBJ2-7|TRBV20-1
TGCAGTGGATTCAGGTTAACCTACGAGCAGTACTTC
CSGFRLTYEQYF
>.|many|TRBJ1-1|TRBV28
TGTGCCAGCAGGGCCCTTTCGGACACTGAAGCTTTCTTT
CASRALSDTEAFF
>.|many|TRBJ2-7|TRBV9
TGTGCCAGCAGCGTAGGTAATAAGGGGACTCGTACCTACGAGCAGTACTTC
CASSVGNKGTRTYEQYF
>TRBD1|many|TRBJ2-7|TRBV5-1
TGCGCCAGCAGTGGACAGGACTACGAGCAGTACTTC
CASSGQDYEQYF
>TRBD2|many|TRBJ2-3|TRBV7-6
TGTGCCAGCAGCCCAAGCGGGAGTAGGACAGATACGCAGTATTTT
CASSPSGSRTDTQYF
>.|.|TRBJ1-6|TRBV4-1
TGCGCCAGCAGCCTGACAGACAGCTCCTATAATTCACCCCTCCACTTT
CASSLTDSSYNSPLHF
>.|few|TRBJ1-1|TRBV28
TGTGCCAGCAGTTCCAATGCGGGTCTTATGAACACTGAAGCTTTCTTT
CASSSNAGLMNTEAFF
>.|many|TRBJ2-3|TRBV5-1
TGCGCCAGCAGCTTAAGACATGACGCAGATACGCAGTATTTT
CASSLRHDADTQYF
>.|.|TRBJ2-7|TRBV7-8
TGTGCCAGCAGCCGACTCGGAGTGAAATCCTACGAGCAGTACTTC
CASSRLGVKSYEQYF
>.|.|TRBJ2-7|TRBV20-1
TGCAGTGCTAGAGCTAGCGTTAGCTCCTACGAGCAGTACTTC
CSARASVSSYEQYF
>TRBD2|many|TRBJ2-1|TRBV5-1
TGCGCCAGCAGTGGGAGACTAGCAAGCAGGAATGAGCAGTTCTTC
CASSGRLASRNEQFF
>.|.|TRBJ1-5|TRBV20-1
TGCAGTGCTACCCGACAGTTCAATCAGCCCCAGCCTTTT
CSATRQFNQPQPF
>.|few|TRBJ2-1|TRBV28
TGTGCCAGCAGTCTCCCGGGGGCATTTGAGCAGTTCTTC
CASSLPGAFEQFF